This T cell receptor (beta chain) stems from a study of T-cell memory formation after mild COVID-19. TCRdb reprocessed the 5' RACE reads via MiXCR and lists one record per CDR3 protein. Of 550,000 to 700,000 distinct CDR3 sequences detected, under 20% appear once; the ten largest clones hold about 12%. The V end was cut by 6 bases, the J end by 5 bases, with 8 bases between. The CDR3 covers 11 residues. Germline CDR1 is SGHDT and CDR2 is YYEEEE. This clonotype was counted a few times. The sample was PBMCs or a T cell subset sorted from them (not recorded which). This chain joins TRBV5-6 and TRBJ2-5, with D possibly TRBD2 on 5 matching bases. The TCR was taken from an adult woman who had mild COVID-19 (a few samples of this study predate the infection). Cell type and time point are not known. DNA of the CDR3: TGTGCCAGCACCTCGGGGGAGACCCAGTACTTC. This sequence encodes CASTSGETQYF.